These 28 T cell receptor beta chains were sequenced from one sample in a study of Ad26.COV2.S vaccination and SARS-CoV-2 variants. Generated by immunoSEQ multiplex PCR, the TCRdb table keeps only in-frame clones and is missing some. Of about 350,000 clones detected, around nine tenths appear once; the ten largest clones hold just under 5%. Noted treatment: some 20 received Ad26.COV2.S at low or high dose, single or two shots; about five received placebo; per-sample allocation not given. Specimens were obtained on day 63 following the first vaccine or placebo injection. The source was peripheral blood, collected in a trial of Ad26.COV2.S vaccine versus placebo. The receptor source for this set is a person aged 18-65 years who received the Ad26.COV2.S COVID-19 vaccine or a placebo.

The chain has TRBV3-1 (or the pseudogene TRBV3-2) and TRBJ2-3, with D perhaps matching TRBD1 or TRBD2 (6 bases each). The CDR3 runs to 13 residues. The ends were cut back, 5 bases at V and 3 bases at J, with 9 bases in the middle. Germline CDR1 LGHDT, CDR2 YNNKEL (reference sequence). As DNA, the CDR3 is TGTGCCAGCAGCAGGGGGAGGACAGATACGCAGTATTTT. It translates to CASSRGRTDTQYF.

The rearrangement joins TRBV19 to TRBJ2-7, with D uncertain. V was trimmed by 0 bases and J by 0 bases, leaving 9 bases between them. This CDR3 is 15 amino acids long. The V gene's germline CDR1 is LNHDA and CDR2 SQIVND (reference sequence). The CDR3 DNA follows: TGTGCCAGTAGTATAGATCTCCGAACCTCCTACGAGCAGTACTTC. Translation: CASSIDLRTSYEQYF. Variable domain in full (rest from reference TRBV19 and TRBJ2-7): DGGITQSPKYLFRKEGQNVTLSCEQNLNHDAMYWYRQDPGQGLRLIYYSQIVNDFQKGDIAEGYSVSREKKESFPLTVTSAQKNPTAFYLCASSIDLRTSYEQYFGPGTRLTVT.

The genes are TRBV28 and TRBJ1-4; tentatively, D is TRBD1 (5 bases). In germline, CDR1 is MDHEN, CDR2 SYDVKM. Trimming took off 7 bases at V and 7 bases at J, with 13 bases between the two ends. The CDR3 runs 13 residues. This chain's CDR3 is CASTGPGSEKLFF. The CDR3 coding sequence is TGTGCCAGCACCGGCCCAGGGTCTGAAAAACTGTTTTTT.

V gene TRBV28 combines with J gene TRBJ1-6; D remains unclear. The CDR3 runs 17 residues. CDR1 is MDHEN and CDR2 is SYDVKM in the germline V gene. With 6 bases removed from V and 5 bases from J, the gap between germline ends came to 20 bases. This CDR3 reads CASRLSREGMDNSPLHF. CDR3 nucleotides: TGTGCCAGCAGACTATCTAGGGAGGGTATGGATAATTCACCCCTCCACTTT.

The chain links TRBV29-1 to TRBJ1-2; 12 nucleotides align to TRBD1. CDR3 length: 12 amino acids. V trimming: 2 bases; J trimming: 12 bases; junction bases outside the gene matches: 4. CDR1 is SQVTM, CDR2 ANQGSEA, per germline. The CDR3 region has the DNA TGCAGCGTTGAAAGGCGGGACAGGGGGCACACCTTC. Protein product: CSVERRDRGHTF.

The chain combines TRBV6-2 or TRBV6-3 with TRBJ2-1; 7 bases are a match to TRBD1. The CDR3 is 17 amino acids. V dropped 5 bases and J dropped 1; count of bases not matched to a gene: 11. In germline, CDR1 is MNHEY, CDR2 SVGEGT. This CDR3 is CASSNLIGTESYNEQFF. The CDR3 nucleotides read TGTGCCAGCAGTAACCTAATCGGGACAGAGTCCTACAATGAGCAGTTCTTC.

The CDR3 here is CASSHLRNTEAFF. The CDR3 DNA is TGTGCCAGCAGCCACCTGAGGAACACTGAAGCTTTCTTT. The gene calls are TRBV11-3 and TRBJ1-1; D unresolved. CDR1 is SGHNT and CDR2 is YENEEA in the germline V gene. This CDR3 has 13 amino acids. The germline V and J ends were trimmed by 5 bases and 1 base, with 8 bases remaining between them.

The V gene is TRBV28, the J gene TRBJ2-5, with a tentative D call TRBD1 (5 bases). The germline V gene encodes CDR1 MDHEN and CDR2 SYDVKM. V was cut by 6 bases and J by 2 bases, with 10 bases left in between. CDR3 length: 13 amino acids. The CDR3 DNA follows: TGTGCCAGCAGGGGGCCCCGTCAAGAGACCCAGTACTTC. It yields the protein CASRGPRQETQYF.

DNA for the CDR3: TGTGCCAGCAGTTCTAACAGGGGTTATAATTCACCCCTCCACTTT. Translating it yields CASSSNRGYNSPLHF. This chain connects TRBV6-2 or TRBV6-3 to TRBJ1-6; 7 bases align to TRBD1. Trimming removed 4 bases from V and 4 bases from J; junction bases left unmatched: 4. The CDR3 totals 15 residues. CDR1 and CDR2 from the germline V gene are MNHEY and SVGEGT.

The chain has TRBV12-3 or TRBV12-4 and TRBJ1-1; the D is unclear. The CDR3 is 13 amino acids. Trimming removed 0 bases at V and 3 bases at J, with 5 bases between. The CDR3 DNA reads as TGTGCCAGCAGTTTAGCGCGCGACACTGAAGCTTTCTTT. It yields the protein CASSLARDTEAFF.

The CDR3 here is CASSTTGGSSYEQYF. In nucleotides, the CDR3 is TGTGCCAGTAGTACGACAGGGGGAAGCTCCTACGAGCAGTACTTC. The chain employs TRBV19 and TRBJ2-7; 9 nucleotides match TRBD1. The CDR3 has 15 residues. V dropped 4 bases and J dropped 0; count of bases not matched to a gene: 4. Germline loops: CDR1 LNHDA, CDR2 SQIVND (reference sequence).

The V call is TRBV2, the J call TRBJ1-6, with TRBD1 matching over 7 bases. This CDR3 is built from 13 residues. V lost 6 bases to trimming and J lost 9 bases; unmatched junction nucleotides: 5. The V gene's germline CDR1 is SNHLY and CDR2 FYNNEI. CDR3 in amino acids: CASSPDRASPLHF. CDR3 DNA: TGTGCCAGCAGCCCTGACAGGGCTTCACCCCTCCACTTT.

This sequence joins TRBV12-3 or TRBV12-4 and TRBJ2-7; TRBD2 matches 8 bases. The junction had 5 bases not matched to a gene; V was cut back by 5 bases and J by 5 bases. The CDR3 runs to 13 residues. CDR3 bases: TGTGCCAGCAGTCCCCGGGGGGGGAACGAGCAGTACTTC. Its translation is CASSPRGGNEQYF.

V is TRBV5-4 and J is TRBJ2-2; tentative D call: TRBD1 (6 bases). The CDR3 loop spans 15 amino acids. Trimming stripped 0 bases from V and 6 bases from J, with 12 bases between. Germline CDR1 SGHNT, CDR2 YYREEE (reference sequence). In DNA form, the CDR3 reads TGTGCCAGCAGCTTGGACAGGGCGTTGGCCGGGGAGCTGTTTTTT. This encodes CASSLDRALAGELFF.

The chain links TRBV4-1 to TRBJ2-5, with 8 nucleotides matching TRBD2. This CDR3 has 20 residues. From germline, CDR1 is MGHRA and CDR2 YSYEKL. V shed 1 base and J 4 bases; nucleotides not matched to a gene: 20. The CDR3 DNA reads as TGCGCCAGCAGCCAAGGGAGGATGACTAGCGCAGTGCCCCTCGGAGAGACCCAGTACTTC. The encoded protein is CASSQGRMTSAVPLGETQYF.

DNA of the CDR3: TGTGCCAGCAGTTTGTCCAGGGCCCTAACTAGAAGGAACGAAAAACTGTTTTTT. As protein: CASSLSRALTRRNEKLFF. The V gene is TRBV28, the J gene TRBJ1-4, with TRBD1 as a possible D gene (5 bases). Germline lookup yields CDR1 MDHEN and CDR2 SYDVKM. CDR3 length: 18 residues. The V and J ends lost 3 bases and 8 bases respectively, with 25 bases between them.

This clone was detected only once. The chain couples TRBV12-3 or TRBV12-4 to TRBJ2-7; D possibly corresponds to TRBD2 (6 bases). The V end lost 3 bases, the J end lost 7 bases, and 10 bases lay between the germline ends. The CDR3 is made up of 12 amino acids. Here the CDR3 reads CASSLSLAEQYF. CDR3 nucleotides: TGTGCCAGCAGTTTGTCACTAGCAGAGCAGTACTTC.

This clone has more than one count but fewer than ten. The gene calls are TRBV27 and TRBJ2-7; possibly TRBD2 for D (6 bases). Germline V CDR1 and CDR2: MNHEY, SMNVEV (reference sequence). The CDR3 totals 15 residues. V was pared by 8 bases and J by 4 bases, with 21 bases between. CDR3 loop: CASLPTRGLPYEQYF. The CDR3 region has the DNA TGTGCCAGCCTCCCCACGAGGGGACTGCCTTACGAGCAGTACTTC.

The V call is TRBV3-1 (or the pseudogene TRBV3-2), the J call TRBJ1-2; D is unclear. Trimming shortened V by 0 bases and J by 4 bases, and 9 bases separated the two germline ends. This CDR3 contains 14 residues. Germline V gives CDR1 LGHDT, CDR2 YNNKEL (reference sequence). For the CDR3, the DNA is TGTGCCAGCAGCCAAGATTCGGGAATCTATGGCTACACCTTC. Protein: CASSQDSGIYGYTF.

This clone was seen a single time. The rearrangement uses TRBV6-5 and TRBJ1-5, with 10 bases that match TRBD1. Per germline, CDR1 MNHEY and CDR2 SVGAGI. This CDR3 is built from 14 residues. With V trimmed by 4 bases and J by 9 bases, 6 bases remained unmatched. The CDR3 reads CASSFRQGARPQHF. In DNA form, the CDR3 reads TGTGCCAGCAGTTTTAGACAGGGGGCACGGCCCCAGCATTTT.

This clone was found once. The chain carries TRBV4-2 and TRBJ1-5, with D hard to call. The CDR3 spans 16 residues. Germline CDR1 is LGHNA and CDR2 is YNFKEQ. V was cut by 0 bases and J by 1 base, with 10 bases left in between. CDR3 coding DNA: TGTGCCAGCAGCCAAGATTCGGCAGCCAGCAATCAGCCCCAGCATTTT. Protein product: CASSQDSAASNQPQHF.

The J gene is TRBJ1-1, the V gene TRBV6-6; D is possibly TRBD1 (5 bases). The CDR3 contains 12 residues. The V gene lost 5 bases and the J gene lost 1 base, with 5 bases spanning the gap. From germline, CDR1 is MNHNY and CDR2 SVGAGI (reference sequence). For the CDR3, the DNA is TGTGCCAGCAGTGGACAGAACACTGAAGCTTTCTTT. This encodes CASSGQNTEAFF.

This chain joins TRBV5-1 and TRBJ1-1; no definite D call. V was trimmed by 4 bases and J by 1 base, leaving 14 bases between them. The CDR3 has 15 residues. Germline V CDR1 and CDR2: SGHRS, YFSETQ. The CDR3 reads CASSAIGRPNTEAFF. The CDR3 nucleotides read TGCGCCAGCAGCGCGATAGGACGCCCGAACACTGAAGCTTTCTTT.

The chain employs TRBV6-4 and TRBJ2-7, with D possibly TRBD2 on 6 matching bases. CDR1 and CDR2 from the germline V gene are MRHNA and SNTAGT. The germline V and J ends were trimmed by 0 bases and 0 bases, with 9 bases remaining between them. This CDR3 contains 15 residues. DNA for the CDR3: TGTGCCAGCAGTGACTCGGAGCGGGCCTCCTACGAGCAGTACTTC. Translation: CASSDSERASYEQYF.

V and J are TRBV30 and TRBJ2-5; D perhaps matches TRBD2 (5 bases). This CDR3 is 11 amino acids long. CDR1 GTSNPN and CDR2 SVGIG come from the germline V gene (reference sequence). Trimming removed 3 bases at V and 5 bases at J, with 7 bases between. CDR3: CAWRGVETQYF. In nucleotides, the CDR3 is TGTGCCTGGAGGGGAGTCGAGACCCAGTACTTC. Full variable domain (missing parts from reference TRBV30 and TRBJ2-5): SQTIHQWPATLVQPVGSPLSLECTVEGTSNPNLYWYRQAAGRGLQLLFYSVGIGQISSEVPQNLSASRPQDRQFILSSKKLLLSDSGFYLCAWRGVETQYFGPGTRLLVL.

V usage is TRBV6-5 and J usage is TRBJ1-6, with unresolved D. Germline V lookup: CDR1 MNHEY, CDR2 SVGAGI. The germline V and J ends were trimmed by 8 bases and 2 bases, with 7 bases remaining between them. There are 13 residues in the CDR3. The CDR3 DNA sequence: TGTGCCAGCGCTTTACCCTATAATTCACCCCTCCACTTT. Protein: CASALPYNSPLHF.

The V and J genes are TRBV18 and TRBJ2-7, with TRBD1 matching over 9 bases. The J segment lost 7 bases and the V segment lost 3 bases, leaving 7 bases of the junction unmatched. The CDR3 has 14 amino acids. Germline loops: CDR1 KGHSH, CDR2 LQKENI. The chain's CDR3 is CASSPPGQGFEQYF. CDR3 coding DNA: TGTGCCAGCTCACCTCCGGGACAGGGTTTTGAGCAGTACTTC.

The J gene is TRBJ2-1, the V gene TRBV6-5; 13 nucleotides line up with TRBD2. Germline CDR1 is MNHEY and CDR2 is SVGAGI. J gave up 10 bases and V 6 bases, and 9 bases lay outside the gene matches. CDR3 length equals 15 residues. The CDR3 sequence: CASRSPGLAGPEQFF. CDR3 DNA sequence: TGTGCCAGCAGGTCACCGGGACTAGCGGGGCCCGAGCAGTTCTTC.